This TCR beta chain originates from a study of CXCR3-negative and CXCR3-positive naive CD8 T cells. About the research overall: Collectively, the libraries yielded some 140 million TRB reads in total, at about 1.5 +/- 0.3 million per library.

Regarding this clonotype: Its matching antigen is unknown.

Germline lookup yields CDR1 MNHEY and CDR2 SMNVEV (reference sequence). The CDR3 runs 14 residues. Study-level points and caveats: The TRB CDR3s that CXCR3-positive naive cells carried were more hydrophobic than those of CXCR3-negative naive cells. After cryopreservation, expression of CXCR3 was partially reduced, and most assays were run with fresh PBMCs. In both naive subsets diversity was comparably high, whereas memory CD8+ cells showed much lower diversity.

TRB cDNA libraries were made by UMI-labeled 5' RACE. TCRdb re-called the 5' RACE reads and shows each CDR3 protein once, DNA omitted. The repertoire table contains 90,000 to 100,000 distinct CDR3 sequences. Material for sequencing was naive CXCR3+ CD8+ T cells from blood. Subset noted: CD45RO-CCR7+CD27+CD95- naive CD8+ T cells expressing CXCR3 (TNR3+). The genes are TRBV27 and TRBJ2-1; without DNA, the TCRdb call of TRBD2 cannot be checked. This clonotype was sampled from a human donor in good health. Some clones in this sample may be carry-over from other donors' samples. The CDR3 region is CASSSGLRHNEQFF.